This T cell receptor beta chain was recorded in a study of blood T cells in healthy people across ages. Primed by a sample-barcoded 5' primer and a J-beta primer mix, a second PCR proceeded for about 7 to 12 cycles. TCRdb re-derived calls from the 5' RACE reads in MiXCR, one entry per CDR3 protein. The data show more than 750,000 distinct CDR3 sequences, about 29% seen once. The J segment lost 7 bases and the V segment lost 4 bases, leaving 12 bases of the junction unmatched. The CDR3 extends over 14 amino acids. The V gene's germline CDR1 is DFQATT and CDR2 SNEGSKA (reference sequence). No fewer than 6 micrograms of total RNA were isolated from every sample. In its sample, this clonotype was seen many times. The same sample was also used in a study of T cells of mothers and their children. As reported in that work: Each mother gave over 8.5 million TCR beta CDR3 reads; each child, several million.

This chain uses TRBV20-1 with TRBJ1-2; 7 nucleotides align to TRBD1. The receptor comes from a woman aged 40 to 50 in good health. The sequencing input was blood. CDR3 region: CSAKEQGRDSGYTF. CDR3 bases: TGCAGTGCTAAGGAACAGGGGCGTGACTCTGGCTACACCTTC.